The 20 T cell receptor beta chains listed next were all sequenced from one sample in a study of cytomegalovirus exposure and HLA in healthy donors. Primers for the PCR totalled 60 Vbeta and 13 Jbeta. Measured with immunoSEQ multiplex PCR; TCRdb has only the in-frame clones, and not every one. The table includes over 150,000 clones, 65% to 80% detected once. Sequencing used PBMCs. These receptor sequences come from a woman between 50 and 59 years old in good health and CMV-seropositive.

J is TRBJ2-1 and V is TRBV5-1, with 7 bases identical to TRBD2. Germline V gives CDR1 SGHRS, CDR2 YFSETQ. The CDR3 contains 14 residues. V was pared by 0 bases and J by 5 bases, with 2 bases of the junction left unmatched. Here the CDR3 DNA reads TGCGCCAGCAGCTTGGCTAGCGGAAACAATGAGCAGTTCTTC. Amino acid sequence: CASSLASGNNEQFF. Variable domain in full (rest from reference TRBV5-1 and TRBJ2-1): KAGVTQTPRYLIKTRGQQVTLSCSPISGHRSVSWYQQTPGQGLQFLFEYFSETQRNKGNFPGRFSGRQFSNSRSEMNVSTLELGDSALYLCASSLASGNNEQFFGPGTRLTVL.

This chain links TRBV2 with TRBJ1-6, with no clear D. Deletions cut 8 bases from V and 7 bases from J, with 9 bases between. CDR1 and CDR2 from the germline V gene are SNHLY and FYNNEI. This CDR3 has 12 amino acids. CDR3 sequence: CASCRENSPLHF. The DNA of the CDR3 is TGTGCCAGCTGTAGAGAGAATTCACCCCTCCACTTT. The complete variable domain, with remaining parts taken from reference TRBV2 and TRBJ1-6, reads EPEVTQTPSHQVTQMGQEVILRCVPISNHLYFYWYRQILGQKVEFLVSFYNNEISEKSEIFDDQFSVERPDGSNFTLKIRSTKLEDSAMYFCASCRENSPLHFGNGTRLTVT.

The chain employs TRBV10-2 and TRBJ1-5, with a weak D call TRBD1 (6 bases). The germline CDR1 and CDR2 sequences are WSHSY and SAAADI. This CDR3 is 16 amino acids long. V gave up 0 bases and J gave up 7 bases, with 16 bases separating them. Here the CDR3 reads CASSESRGAGGQPQHF. CDR3 nucleotides: TGCGCCAGCAGTGAGTCCCGGGGGGCGGGGGGACAGCCCCAGCATTTT.

This clone was seen only once. The gene calls are TRBV11-2 and TRBJ2-1, with 7 bases aligning to TRBD1. The V segment lost 6 bases and the J segment 4 bases; nucleotides outside the gene matches: 12. The germline CDR1 and CDR2 sequences are SGHAT and FQNNGV. This CDR3 is 16 amino acids long. CDR3 nucleotides: TGTGCCAGCAGTTTGAACAGGGGTTCCCTTTACAATGAGCAGTTCTTC. Translated, it gives CASSLNRGSLYNEQFF.

This sequence joins TRBV7-9 and TRBJ1-1, with D uncertain. In germline, CDR1 is SEHNR, CDR2 FQNEAQ (reference sequence). The CDR3 length is 13 residues. Trimming left V 3 bases short and J 5 bases short, with 10 bases between. CDR3 in DNA: TGTGCCAGCAGCTTCGGTCCCGAGACTGAAGCTTTCTTT. Protein product: CASSFGPETEAFF.

This chain links TRBV19 with TRBJ2-1; 8 bases map to TRBD1. V lost 5 bases and J lost 10; bases outside the gene matches: 7. The V gene's germline CDR1 is LNHDA and CDR2 SQIVND (reference sequence). CDR3 size: 13 residues. CDR3 in DNA: TGTGCCAGTAGTGCCCGGACAGGGCGAGAGCAGTTCTTC. Translation: CASSARTGREQFF.

J is TRBJ1-2 and V is TRBV18; tentative D call: TRBD1 (6 bases). V lost 6 bases, J lost 6 bases, and 14 bases lay in between. Germline V gives CDR1 KGHSH, CDR2 LQKENI. CDR3 length: 13 residues. CDR3 loop: CASSRQEIDGYTF. CDR3 coding DNA: TGTGCCAGCTCGCGACAGGAGATCGATGGCTACACCTTC.

This clone was seen more than once but under ten times. This chain uses TRBV5-5 with TRBJ2-5; 7 bases fit TRBD2. CDR1 is SGHKS and CDR2 is YYEKEE in the germline V gene (reference sequence). V gave up 0 bases and J gave up 0 bases; unmatched junction bases: 8. This CDR3 has 17 residues. CDR3 residues: CASSLGLLLANQETQYF. For the CDR3, the DNA is TGTGCCAGCAGCTTGGGACTGCTACTAGCGAACCAAGAGACCCAGTACTTC.

This clone was detected only a few times. A much larger clone differs from this one at a single base, so this may be a read error. The V gene is TRBV6-5, the J gene TRBJ1-2; tentative D call: TRBD1 (5 bases). CDR3 length: 16 residues. CDR1 and CDR2 (germline): MNHEY, SVGAGI. Trimming shortened V by 0 bases and J by 8 bases, and 19 bases separated the two germline ends. The CDR3 loop reads CASSYSSQAGKGGYTF. CDR3 in DNA: TGTGCCAGCAGTTACTCATCCCAGGCGGGAAAGGGGGGCTACACCTTC.

The chain combines TRBV27 with TRBJ2-5, with 9 bases lining up with TRBD1. Germline V gene sequence: CDR1 MNHEY, CDR2 SMNVEV (reference sequence). V trimming: 1 base; J trimming: 7 bases; junction bases outside the gene matches: 13. The CDR3 is 17 residues long. The DNA of the CDR3 is TGTGCCAGCAGTTTATACCCCCCGGGACAGGGAGAAGGGACCCAGTACTTC. Amino acids: CASSLYPPGQGEGTQYF.

This sequence joins TRBV4-1 and TRBJ2-7; a weak D match, TRBD1 (5 bases). This CDR3 spans 14 amino acids. In germline, CDR1 is MGHRA, CDR2 YSYEKL. Deletions cut 0 bases from V and 2 bases from J, with 8 bases between. The CDR3 loop is CASSQEDRPYEQYF. CDR3 nucleotide sequence: TGCGCCAGCAGCCAAGAAGACAGACCCTACGAGCAGTACTTC.

The chain recombines TRBV5-6 with TRBJ2-1; D perhaps matches TRBD2 (5 bases). Germline V lookup: CDR1 SGHDT, CDR2 YYEEEE. This CDR3 is 15 amino acids long. V was clipped by 0 bases and J by 0 bases, with 7 bases between them. The CDR3 sequence is CASSLGRLSYNEQFF. Written as DNA, the CDR3 is TGTGCCAGCAGCTTGGGGAGGCTCTCCTACAATGAGCAGTTCTTC.

The V call is TRBV29-1, the J call TRBJ2-3, with D uncertain. With 3 bases removed from V and 3 bases from J, the gap between germline ends came to 10 bases. The CDR3 consists of 13 residues. Germline values: CDR1 SQVTM, CDR2 ANQGSEA. The DNA for the CDR3 is TGCAGCGTTGAGGGCTTAAAAACAGATACGCAGTATTTT. Its translation is CSVEGLKTDTQYF.

The V and J genes are TRBV4-2 and TRBJ1-5, with TRBD1 matching 8 bases. The germline gives CDR1 LGHNA, CDR2 YNFKEQ. The CDR3 runs to 16 residues. After removal of 3 bases from V and 4 bases from J, the junction contained 8 bases not matched to a gene. Written as DNA, the CDR3 is TGTGCCAGCAGCCAGCCACAGGGGGGATTTAATCAGCCCCAGCATTTT. Its protein is CASSQPQGGFNQPQHF.

This chain uses TRBV2 with TRBJ2-1; 8 bases agree with TRBD2. CDR1 is SNHLY, CDR2 FYNNEI, per germline. The CDR3 contains 13 residues. The trim removed 6 bases at V and 11 bases at J, leaving 9 bases unmatched. The CDR3 DNA reads TGTGCCAGCAGCCCTACTAGCGGAGGGAAGCAGTTCTTC. This translates into CASSPTSGGKQFF.

This chain connects TRBV7-6 to TRBJ1-3; maybe TRBD1 (6 bases). CDR1 SGHVS and CDR2 FNYEAQ come from the germline V gene. This CDR3 comprises 14 residues. V dropped 5 bases and J dropped 4 bases, with 12 bases sitting between them. The CDR3 DNA follows: TGTGCCAGCAGCACTATGGACAGAGGAAACACCATATATTTT. It is translated as CASSTMDRGNTIYF.

This clone was seen a handful of times. The rearrangement uses TRBV5-1 and TRBJ2-5; D gene unclear. There are 13 residues in the CDR3. In germline, CDR1 is SGHRS, CDR2 YFSETQ. V shed 1 base and J shed 1 base, with 5 bases lying between them. The CDR3 DNA is TGCGCCAGCAGCTTGCACAGCCAAGAGACCCAGTACTTC. Its translation: CASSLHSQETQYF.

This sequence joins TRBV7-3 and TRBJ2-7; 13 bases map to TRBD2. Losses at the gene ends were 3 bases for V and 9 bases for J; bases not matched to a gene: 2. The CDR3 runs to 13 residues. The germline gives CDR1 SGHTA, CDR2 FQGTGA. This CDR3 is CASSLTSGGRQYF. In DNA, the CDR3 is TGTGCCAGCAGCTTGACTAGCGGGGGGCGGCAGTACTTC.

The J gene is TRBJ1-2, the V gene TRBV2; the D gene is possibly TRBD1 (5 bases). The CDR3 sequence is 15 residues long. V shed 5 bases and J shed 7 bases, with 20 bases lying between them. The V gene's germline CDR1 is SNHLY and CDR2 FYNNEI. The CDR3 DNA reads as TGTGCCAGCAGTAACGAGAGACAGTCGCTCGGTGGCTACACCTTC. Translating it yields CASSNERQSLGGYTF.

A few counts support this clone. V and J are TRBV27 and TRBJ2-7; TRBD1 might be the D (6 bases). The V gene lost 1 base and the J gene lost 0 bases, with 13 bases spanning the gap. CDR3 length: 16 residues. Germline lookup yields CDR1 MNHEY and CDR2 SMNVEV (reference sequence). The DNA for the CDR3 is TGTGCCAGCAGTTTATGGGGGACATCGAGCTCCTACGAGCAGTACTTC. It translates to CASSLWGTSSSYEQYF.